This T cell receptor beta chain was sequenced for a study of blood T cell repertoires in COVID-19. The table came from immunoSEQ multiplex PCR; TCRdb's copy has only in-frame clones and leaves some out. The sample comprises under 150,000 clones, more than 75% of which are singletons, and about 5% rests with the top ten. The receptor was isolated from a woman aged 45-65 years with acute or convalescent COVID-19. Sequencing was done on a sample of peripheral blood.

Here the CDR3 DNA reads TGTGCCAGCAGCCACAACCGAAAAGGGGATCAGCCCCAGCATTTT. Translation: CASSHNRKGDQPQHF. The V and J genes are TRBV6-2 or TRBV6-3 and TRBJ1-5, with D perhaps TRBD1 (5 bases). The V gene's germline CDR1 is MNHEY and CDR2 SVGEGT. Trimming pared 6 bases from V and 5 bases from J, leaving 17 bases between. CDR3 length equals 15 residues.